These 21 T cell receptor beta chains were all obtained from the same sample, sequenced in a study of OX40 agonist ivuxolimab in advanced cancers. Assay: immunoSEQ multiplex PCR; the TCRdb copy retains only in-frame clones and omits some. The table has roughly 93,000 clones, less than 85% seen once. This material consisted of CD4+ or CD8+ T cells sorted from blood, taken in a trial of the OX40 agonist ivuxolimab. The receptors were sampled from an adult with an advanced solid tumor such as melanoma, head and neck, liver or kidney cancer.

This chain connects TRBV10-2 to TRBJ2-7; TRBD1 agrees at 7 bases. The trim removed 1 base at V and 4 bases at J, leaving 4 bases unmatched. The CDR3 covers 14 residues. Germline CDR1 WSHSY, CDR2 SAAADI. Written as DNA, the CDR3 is TGCGCCAGCAGTGAGTTCGACAGGGTTTACGAGCAGTACTTC. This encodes CASSEFDRVYEQYF.

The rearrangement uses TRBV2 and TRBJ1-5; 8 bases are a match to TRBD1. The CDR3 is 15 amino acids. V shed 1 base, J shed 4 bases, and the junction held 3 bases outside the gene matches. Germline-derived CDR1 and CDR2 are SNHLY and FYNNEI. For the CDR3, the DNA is TGTGCCAGCAGTGAAGTGAGACAGGGGAATCAGCCCCAGCATTTT. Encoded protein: CASSEVRQGNQPQHF.

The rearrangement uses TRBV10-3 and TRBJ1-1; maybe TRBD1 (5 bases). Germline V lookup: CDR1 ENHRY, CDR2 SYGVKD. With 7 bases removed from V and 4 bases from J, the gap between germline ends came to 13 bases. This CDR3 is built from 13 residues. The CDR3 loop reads CAIKRGMGTEAFF. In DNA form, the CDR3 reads TGTGCCATCAAACGGGGGATGGGCACTGAAGCTTTCTTT.

The CDR3 DNA reads as TGTGCCAGTGAAGCGGCTAGCACAGATACGCAGTATTTT. Its translation is CASEAASTDTQYF. The chain joins TRBV7-9 to TRBJ2-3, with D possibly being TRBD2 (5 bases). Trimming pared 9 bases from V and 0 bases from J, leaving 10 bases between. The CDR3 extends over 13 amino acids. Germline values: CDR1 SEHNR, CDR2 FQNEAQ (reference sequence). Drawing the rest from reference TRBV7-9 and TRBJ2-3, the complete variable domain is DTGVSQNPRHKITKRGQNVTFRCDPISEHNRLYWYRQTLGQGPEFLTYFQNEAQLEKSRLLSDRFSAERPKGSFSTLEIQRTEQGDSAMYLCASEAASTDTQYFGPGTRLTVL.

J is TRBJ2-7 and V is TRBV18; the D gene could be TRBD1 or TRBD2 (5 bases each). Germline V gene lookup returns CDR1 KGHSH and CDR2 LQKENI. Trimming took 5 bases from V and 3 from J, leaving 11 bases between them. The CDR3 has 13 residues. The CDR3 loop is CASSRRDGYEQYF. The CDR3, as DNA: TGTGCCAGCTCAAGAAGGGACGGCTACGAGCAGTACTTC.

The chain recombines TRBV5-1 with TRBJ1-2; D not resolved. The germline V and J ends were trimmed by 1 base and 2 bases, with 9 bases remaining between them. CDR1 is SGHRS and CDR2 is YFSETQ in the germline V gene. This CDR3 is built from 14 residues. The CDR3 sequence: CASSLQESNYGYTF. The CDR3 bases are TGCGCCAGCAGCTTGCAGGAGTCGAACTATGGCTACACCTTC. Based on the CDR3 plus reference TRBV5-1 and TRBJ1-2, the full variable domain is KAGVTQTPRYLIKTRGQQVTLSCSPISGHRSVSWYQQTPGQGLQFLFEYFSETQRNKGNFPGRFSGRQFSNSRSEMNVSTLELGDSALYLCASSLQESNYGYTFGSGTRLTVV.

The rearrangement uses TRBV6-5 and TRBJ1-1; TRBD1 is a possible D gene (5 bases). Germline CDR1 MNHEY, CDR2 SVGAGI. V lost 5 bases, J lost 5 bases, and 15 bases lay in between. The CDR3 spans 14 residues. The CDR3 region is CASSPRGAKTEAFF. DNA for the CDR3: TGTGCCAGCAGTCCTCGGGGCGCGAAGACTGAAGCTTTCTTT.

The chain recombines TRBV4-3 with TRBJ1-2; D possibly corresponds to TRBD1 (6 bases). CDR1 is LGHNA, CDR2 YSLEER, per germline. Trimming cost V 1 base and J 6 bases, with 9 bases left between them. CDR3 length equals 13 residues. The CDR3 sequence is CASSQGGLDGYTF. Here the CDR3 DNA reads TGCGCCAGCAGCCAAGGGGGGCTCGATGGCTACACCTTC.

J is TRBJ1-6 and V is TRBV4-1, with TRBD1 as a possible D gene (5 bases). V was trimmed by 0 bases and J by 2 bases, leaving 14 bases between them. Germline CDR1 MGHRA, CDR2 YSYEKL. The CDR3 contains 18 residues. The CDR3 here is CASSQDGDPGAYNSPLHF. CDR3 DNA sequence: TGCGCCAGCAGCCAAGATGGGGACCCGGGTGCCTATAATTCACCCCTCCACTTT.

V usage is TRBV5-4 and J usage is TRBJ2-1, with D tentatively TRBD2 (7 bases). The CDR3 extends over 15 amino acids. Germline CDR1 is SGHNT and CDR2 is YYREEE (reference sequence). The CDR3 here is CAIGGPGTAYNEQFF. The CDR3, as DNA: TGTGCGATCGGGGGGCCGGGAACGGCTTACAATGAGCAGTTCTTC. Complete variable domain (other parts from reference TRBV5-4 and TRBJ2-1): ETGVTQSPTHLIKTRGQQVTLRCSSQSGHNTVSWYQQALGQGPQFIFQYYREEENGRGNFPPRFSGLQFPNYSSELNVNALELDDSALYLCAIGGPGTAYNEQFFGPGTRLTVL.

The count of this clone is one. CDR3 in amino acids: CASSPGLGNYNEQFF. CDR3 DNA sequence: TGTGCCAGCAGCCCCGGCCTAGGGAACTACAATGAGCAGTTCTTC. The rearrangement uses TRBV6-4 and TRBJ2-1; D unclear. Germline CDR1 MRHNA, CDR2 SNTAGT. Deletions cut 6 bases from V and 3 bases from J, with 15 bases between. This CDR3 is 15 amino acids long.

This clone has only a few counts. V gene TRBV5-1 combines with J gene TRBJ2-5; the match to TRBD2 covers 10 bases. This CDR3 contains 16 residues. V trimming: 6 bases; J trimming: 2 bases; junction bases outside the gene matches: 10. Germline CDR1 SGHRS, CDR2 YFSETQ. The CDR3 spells CASNYGLAEKQETQYF. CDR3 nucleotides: TGCGCCAGCAATTACGGACTAGCGGAGAAACAAGAGACCCAGTACTTC.

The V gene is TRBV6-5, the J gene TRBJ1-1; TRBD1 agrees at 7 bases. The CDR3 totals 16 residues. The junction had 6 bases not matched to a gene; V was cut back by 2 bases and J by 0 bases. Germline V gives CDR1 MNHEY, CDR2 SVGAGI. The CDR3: CASSYTWTGMNTEAFF. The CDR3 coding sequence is TGTGCCAGCAGTTACACCTGGACAGGCATGAACACTGAAGCTTTCTTT.

CDR3 sequence: CASSSTGVSYEQYF. In DNA, the CDR3 is TGTGCCAGCAGCTCGACAGGGGTCTCCTACGAGCAGTACTTC. The V gene is TRBV5-4, the J gene TRBJ2-7; 8 bases map to TRBD1. J gave up 0 bases and V 3 bases, and 2 bases lay outside the gene matches. This CDR3 comprises 14 residues. Looked up from germline, CDR1 is SGHNT and CDR2 is YYREEE (reference sequence).

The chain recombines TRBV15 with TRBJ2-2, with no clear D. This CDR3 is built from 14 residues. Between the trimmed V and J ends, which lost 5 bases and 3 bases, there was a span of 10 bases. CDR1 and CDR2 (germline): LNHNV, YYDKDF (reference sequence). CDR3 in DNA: TGTGCCACCAGCCCCCCCGGATACACCGGGGAGCTGTTTTTT. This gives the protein CATSPPGYTGELFF.

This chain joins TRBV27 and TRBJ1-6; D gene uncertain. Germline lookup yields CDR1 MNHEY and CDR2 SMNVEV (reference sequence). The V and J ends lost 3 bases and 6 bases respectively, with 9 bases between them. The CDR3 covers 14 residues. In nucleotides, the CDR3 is TGTGCCAGCAGTTTCGGAGGTCTTAATTCACCCCTCCACTTT. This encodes CASSFGGLNSPLHF.

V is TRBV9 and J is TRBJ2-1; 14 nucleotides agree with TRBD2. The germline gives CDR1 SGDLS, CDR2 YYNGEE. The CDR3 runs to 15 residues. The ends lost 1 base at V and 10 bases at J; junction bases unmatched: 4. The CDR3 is CASSVFGLAGGEQFF. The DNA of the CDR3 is TGTGCCAGCAGCGTATTTGGACTAGCGGGAGGCGAGCAGTTCTTC.

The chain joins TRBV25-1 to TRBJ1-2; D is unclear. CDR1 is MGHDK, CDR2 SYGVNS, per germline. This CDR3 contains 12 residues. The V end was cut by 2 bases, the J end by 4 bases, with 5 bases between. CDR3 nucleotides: TGTGCCAGCAGTGAAACGGGCTATGGCTACACCTTC. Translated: CASSETGYGYTF.

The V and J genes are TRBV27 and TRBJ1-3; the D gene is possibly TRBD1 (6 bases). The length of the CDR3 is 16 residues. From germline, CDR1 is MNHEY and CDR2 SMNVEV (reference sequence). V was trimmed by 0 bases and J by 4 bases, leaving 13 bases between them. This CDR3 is CASSLSGRGGGNTIYF. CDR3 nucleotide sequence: TGTGCCAGCAGTTTATCTGGCAGGGGAGGGGGAAACACCATATATTTT.

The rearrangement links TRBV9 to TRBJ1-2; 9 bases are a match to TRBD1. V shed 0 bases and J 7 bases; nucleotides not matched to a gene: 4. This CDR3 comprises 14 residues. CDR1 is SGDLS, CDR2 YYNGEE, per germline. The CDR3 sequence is CASSVAQGAGGYTF. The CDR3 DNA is TGTGCCAGCAGCGTAGCACAGGGGGCAGGTGGCTACACCTTC. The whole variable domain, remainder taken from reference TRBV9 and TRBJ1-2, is DSGVTQTPKHLITATGQRVTLRCSPRSGDLSVYWYQQSLDQGLQFLIQYYNGEERAKGNILERFSAQQFPDLHSELNLSSLELGDSALYFCASSVAQGAGGYTFGSGTRLTVV.

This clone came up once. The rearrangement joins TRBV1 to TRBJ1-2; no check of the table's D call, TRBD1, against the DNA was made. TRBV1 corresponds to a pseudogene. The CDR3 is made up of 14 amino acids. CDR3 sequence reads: CTSSQGQGANGYTF. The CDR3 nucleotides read TGCACCAGCAGCCAAGGGCAGGGGGCGAATGGCTACACCTTC.